Listed below are T cell receptor beta chains from one sample, sequenced in a study of control samples from healthy donors and cancer patients. Clones were read by immunoSEQ multiplex PCR, and TCRdb kept only the in-frame ones, dropping some. The repertoire includes approximately 40,000 clones, around nine tenths of them detected once, and around 3.9% sits in the top ten. Sequencing used blood. Receptors originate from a woman aged 45-65 years in good health. Each CDR3 is given with its conserved first and last residue. A D gene is named only where the DNA matches it firmly. Size tells how often a clone was seen (once, few, many) or the class of an expanded clone, and some rows leave it out.

j_call d_call v_call clone_size cdr3_nt cdr3_aa
TRBJ2-7 - TRBV7-2 once TGTGCCAGCAGCGATACTCTGGAGGGGCGCGTCTACGAGCAGTACTTC CASSDTLEGRVYEQYF
TRBJ2-3 TRBD2 TRBV6-6 - TGTGCCAGCACCCGGGAGGGGATGTCAGATACGCAGTATTTT CASTREGMSDTQYF
TRBJ2-7 - TRBV14 - TGTGCCAGCAGCCAAGATTACCGGACAGTTGTCGAGCAGTACTTC CASSQDYRTVVEQYF
TRBJ2-2 - TRBV7-2 - TGTGCCAGCAGCTTAATTAGGGGACACACCGGGGAGCTGTTTTTT CASSLIRGHTGELFF
TRBJ2-1 TRBD2 TRBV4-1 - TGCGCCAGCAGCCTTTCGGGACTAGCCTCCTACAATGAGCAGTTCTTC CASSLSGLASYNEQFF
TRBJ2-3 - TRBV9 - TGTGCCAGCAGCGTAGATCTAGCTGGAAAACTGTATTTT CASSVDLAGKLYF
TRBJ2-1 - TRBV2 - TGTGCCAGCAAGGCGAATGAGCAGTTCTTC CASKANEQFF
TRBJ2-3 TRBD2 TRBV2 - TGTGCCAGCAGTCTAGAAAGCGGGGGGGCCGCAGATACGCAGTATTTT CASSLESGGAADTQYF
TRBJ1-3 - TRBV2 - TGTGCCAGCACTTCTCAGCCGGGAATCGGAAACACCATATATTTT CASTSQPGIGNTIYF
TRBJ1-5 - TRBV28 - TGTGCCAGCAGTTTTGGGAATCAGCCCCAGCATTTT CASSFGNQPQHF
TRBJ1-2 - TRBV9 - TGTGCCAGCAGCGTCGGGGACGGATACATCTATGGCTACACCTTC CASSVGDGYIYGYTF
TRBJ1-6 - TRBV15 - TGTGCCACCAGCAGGGACCCTAATTCACCCCTCCACTTT CATSRDPNSPLHF
TRBJ2-1 TRBD2 TRBV9 - TGTGCCAGCAGCGTAGCGGTATGGGGGGGCAATGAGCAGTTCTTC CASSVAVWGGNEQFF
TRBJ1-5 TRBD1 TRBV15 once TGTGCCACCAGCATCACAGGGGGCAATCAGCCCCAGCATTTT CATSITGGNQPQHF
TRBJ2-1 - TRBV4-2 - TGTGCCAGCAGCCAAGACAGGGCGAGCTCCTACAATGAGCAGTTCTTC CASSQDRASSYNEQFF
TRBJ1-5 - TRBV10-3 - TGTGCCATCAGTGATGGGACGGTTAACAATCAGCCCCAGCATTTT CAISDGTVNNQPQHF
TRBJ2-7 - TRBV5-4 once TGTGCCAGCAGCGGCGGAGGACTGAGCTCCTACGAGCAGTACTTC CASSGGGLSSYEQYF
TRBJ1-3 - TRBV27 - TGTGCCAGCATGGGCTGGGGACGGGGTGGTGGAAACACCATATATTTT CASMGWGRGGGNTIYF
TRBJ1-2 - TRBV19 - TGTGCCAGTAGTATGTACTTCGGACAGAATGGCTACACCTTC CASSMYFGQNGYTF
TRBJ1-2 - TRBV5-1 once TGCGCCAGCAGCTTGGACGGCACTTCTAACTATGGCTACACCTTC CASSLDGTSNYGYTF
TRBJ1-3 - TRBV29-1 - TGCAGCGTTCGTGGACAGCTCTCTGGAAACACCATATATTTT CSVRGQLSGNTIYF
TRBJ2-3 - TRBV18 - TGTGCCAGCTCACCAACCAGGAGGCCTAGCACAGATACGCAGTATTTT CASSPTRRPSTDTQYF
TRBJ1-2 - TRBV19 - TGTGCCAGTAGTGGTCCCGGGACAAGCTATGGCTACACCTTC CASSGPGTSYGYTF
TRBJ1-4 - TRBV27 - TGTGCCAGCAGTTTATTAGGGGCAACTAATGAAAAACTGTTTTTT CASSLLGATNEKLFF
TRBJ1-6 - TRBV5-6 - TGTGCCAGCAGCTTGGCGTCAGGGTCTTCACCCCTCCACTTT CASSLASGSSPLHF
TRBJ1-5 - TRBV7-8 once TGTGCCAGCAGCTTAGACCTCCTAGGGGGGGAGGATCAGCCCCAGCATTTT CASSLDLLGGEDQPQHF
TRBJ2-7 - TRBV28 - TGTGCCAGCAGTTTCCCCGGACAGCACTCCTACGAGCAGTACTTC CASSFPGQHSYEQYF
TRBJ2-3 TRBD1 TRBV5-1 - TGCGCCAGCAGCTTGGTAAGGGGACAGGGCGGTGATACGCAGTATTTT CASSLVRGQGGDTQYF
TRBJ2-5 TRBD2 TRBV4-2 - TGTGCCAGCAGCCAAGAAGGGGCTAGCGGAGAAGAGACCCAGTACTTC CASSQEGASGEETQYF
TRBJ2-3 - TRBV2 - TGTGCCAGCACCCCGAATGGCCCGCAGTATTTT CASTPNGPQYF
TRBJ1-1 - TRBV7-2 - TGTGCCAGCAGGCGGGGGACGGCAAACACTGAAGCTTTCTTT CASRRGTANTEAFF
TRBJ2-5 TRBD2 TRBV24-1 - TGTGCCACCAGTGACCCCGGGGGGGCGGGAGAGACCCAGTACTTC CATSDPGGAGETQYF
TRBJ1-2 TRBD1 TRBV5-1 - TGCGCCAGCAGCATAGGGGACAGGGGCCTAAGTGGTGGCTACACCTTC CASSIGDRGLSGGYTF
TRBJ2-5 TRBD2 TRBV7-7 - TGTGCCAGCAGCGCGGTAGCGGGGGCGAGGGAGACCCAGTACTTC CASSAVAGARETQYF
TRBJ1-2 TRBD1 TRBV9 - TGTGCCAGCAGCGGGGGCGGACAGGCTAACTATGGCTACACCTTC CASSGGGQANYGYTF
TRBJ2-1 TRBD1 TRBV5-1 - TGCGCCAGCAGCTTCAGGGGGCCCCCCTACAATGAGCAGTTCTTC CASSFRGPPYNEQFF
TRBJ1-4 TRBD1 TRBV5-1 - TGCGCCAGTCAGGGGGATAATAATGAAAAACTGTTTTTT CASQGDNNEKLFF
TRBJ1-5 TRBD1 TRBV6-1 - TGTGCCAGCAGTGAAAGGGCAGGGGGACAGGGTATCAGCAATCAGCCCCAGCATTTT CASSERAGGQGISNQPQHF
TRBJ1-5 - TRBV18 - TGTGCCAGCTCCCCCGTTAGGGGAAGAATTGGTCAGCCCCAGCATTTT CASSPVRGRIGQPQHF
TRBJ2-2 - TRBV18 - TGTGCCAGCTCACCCTCTTGGAACACCGGGGAGCTGTTTTTT CASSPSWNTGELFF
TRBJ1-3 - TRBV6-2/TRBV6-3 - TGTGCCAGCAGTTACGGAAGCAGCTCTGGAAACACCATATATTTT CASSYGSSSGNTIYF
TRBJ2-1 TRBD2 TRBV7-2 - TGTGCCAGCAGCCCAGATCGTAGCGGGGGGCCTGATGAGCAGTTCTTC CASSPDRSGGPDEQFF
TRBJ1-1 - TRBV10-3 once TGTGCCATCAGGCCCGAGGCAGGGTGGGACACTGAAGCTTTCTTT CAIRPEAGWDTEAFF
TRBJ1-4 TRBD1 TRBV28 - TGTGCCACAAACAGGGGGGAAAAACTGTTTTTT CATNRGEKLFF
TRBJ1-6 TRBD1 TRBV2 once TGTGCCAGCAGTAGACATACCGGGACAGGGGGCAGTTCACCCCTCCACTTT CASSRHTGTGGSSPLHF